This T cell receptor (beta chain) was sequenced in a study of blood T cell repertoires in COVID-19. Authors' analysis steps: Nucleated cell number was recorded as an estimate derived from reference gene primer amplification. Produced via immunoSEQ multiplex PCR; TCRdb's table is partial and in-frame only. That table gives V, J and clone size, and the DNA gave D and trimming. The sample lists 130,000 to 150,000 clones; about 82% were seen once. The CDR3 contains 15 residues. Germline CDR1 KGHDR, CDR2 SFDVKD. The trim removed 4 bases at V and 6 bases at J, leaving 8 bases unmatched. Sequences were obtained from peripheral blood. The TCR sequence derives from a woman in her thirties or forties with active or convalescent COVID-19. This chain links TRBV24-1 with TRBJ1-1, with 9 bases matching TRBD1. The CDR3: CATSDGGQGLAEAFF. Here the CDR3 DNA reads TGTGCCACCAGTGACGGGGGACAGGGTCTGGCTGAAGCTTTCTTT.